A selection of T cell receptor beta chains follows, all from one sample in a study of CD8+CD57+ T cells in acquired aplastic anemia. MiXCR, applied by TCRdb to the reads, yields one record per CDR3 protein. This repertoire shows around 180,000 distinct CDR3 sequences, 50% to 75% found once; its top ten account for roughly 44%. The sequenced sample was sorted CD4+, CD8+, or CD8+CD57+ T cells (not recorded which) from PBMCs. These TCRs come from a human donor in good health. CDR3s include the opening cysteine and the closing phenylalanine or tryptophan. The order of the fields is V gene, J gene, D gene, CDR3 length, clone size, CDR3 protein, CDR3 DNA. D genes are given only for firm matches. Part of the rows lack a size; the others show once, few, many or a class for expanded clones.

v_gene: TRBV19; j_gene: TRBJ1-5; d_gene: TRBD1; len: 12; abundance: many; CDR3aa: CASQGGNQPQHF; CDR3nt: TGTGCCAGTCAGGGGGGCAATCAGCCCCAGCATTTT
v_gene: TRBV24-1; j_gene: TRBJ2-2; d_gene: NA; len: 14; abundance: once; CDR3aa: CATSDVGNTGELFF; CDR3nt: TGTGCCACCAGTGATGTTGGCAACACCGGGGAGCTGTTTTTT
v_gene: TRBV7-9; j_gene: TRBJ2-7; d_gene: TRBD2; len: 16; abundance: NA; CDR3aa: CAGSFTTGGTPNEQYF; CDR3nt: TGTGCCGGCAGCTTCACTACGGGGGGAACACCTAACGAGCAGTACTTC
v_gene: TRBV7-8; j_gene: TRBJ1-2; d_gene: NA; len: 15; abundance: NA; CDR3aa: CASSTRALARYGYTF; CDR3nt: TGTGCCAGCAGCACGAGGGCCCTAGCCAGATATGGCTACACCTTC
v_gene: TRBV10-2; j_gene: TRBJ1-1; d_gene: NA; len: 13; abundance: NA; CDR3aa: CASSAEGSTEAFF; CDR3nt: TGCGCCAGCAGTGCCGAGGGCAGCACTGAAGCTTTCTTT
v_gene: TRBV29-1; j_gene: TRBJ2-7; d_gene: NA; len: 13; abundance: NA; CDR3aa: CSVGDGGDYEQYF; CDR3nt: TGCAGCGTTGGGGACGGTGGGGACTACGAGCAGTACTTC
v_gene: TRBV12-3/TRBV12-4; j_gene: TRBJ2-5; d_gene: TRBD2; len: 16; abundance: NA; CDR3aa: CASSRLAGPYQETQYF; CDR3nt: TGTGCCAGCAGTCGATTAGCGGGGCCGTACCAAGAGACCCAGTACTTC
v_gene: TRBV19; j_gene: TRBJ2-7; d_gene: NA; len: 11; abundance: many; CDR3aa: CASSFGYEQYF; CDR3nt: TGTGCCAGTAGTTTCGGCTACGAGCAGTACTTC
v_gene: TRBV12-3/TRBV12-4; j_gene: TRBJ2-2; d_gene: TRBD2; len: 16; abundance: many; CDR3aa: CASSLRLAENTGELFF; CDR3nt: TGTGCCAGCAGTTTGAGACTAGCGGAAAACACCGGGGAGCTGTTTTTT
v_gene: TRBV7-3; j_gene: TRBJ2-7; d_gene: NA; len: 13; abundance: NA; CDR3aa: CASSLKGGYEQYF; CDR3nt: TGTGCCAGCAGCTTAAAAGGGGGTTACGAGCAGTACTTC
v_gene: TRBV4-3; j_gene: TRBJ2-7; d_gene: NA; len: 14; abundance: many; CDR3aa: CASSQTRGTYEQYF; CDR3nt: TGCGCCAGCAGCCAGACTCGTGGTACCTACGAGCAGTACTTC
v_gene: TRBV13; j_gene: TRBJ1-6; d_gene: NA; len: 16; abundance: NA; CDR3aa: CASSLRIDNYNSPLHF; CDR3nt: TGCGCCAGCAGCCTCCGAATTGACAATTATAATTCACCCCTCCACTTT
v_gene: TRBV29-1; j_gene: TRBJ1-2; d_gene: TRBD1; len: 13; abundance: few; CDR3aa: CSVGQGANYGYTF; CDR3nt: TGCAGCGTTGGACAGGGGGCTAACTATGGCTACACCTTC
v_gene: TRBV12-3/TRBV12-4; j_gene: TRBJ2-3; d_gene: NA; len: 16; abundance: NA; CDR3aa: CASSPGAGVSTDTQYF; CDR3nt: TGTGCCAGCAGCCCTGGGGCAGGGGTTAGCACAGATACGCAGTATTTT
v_gene: TRBV4-2; j_gene: TRBJ1-5; d_gene: NA; len: 13; abundance: many; CDR3aa: CASSQQGYQPQHF; CDR3nt: TGTGCCAGCAGCCAACAGGGATATCAGCCCCAGCATTTT
v_gene: TRBV7-9; j_gene: TRBJ2-7; d_gene: TRBD2; len: 15; abundance: NA; CDR3aa: CASTRLAGVVDEQYF; CDR3nt: TGTGCCAGCACCCGTCTAGCGGGAGTGGTGGACGAGCAGTACTTC
v_gene: TRBV7-8; j_gene: TRBJ1-4; d_gene: NA; len: 19; abundance: once; CDR3aa: CASSFYPVGARETNEKLFF; CDR3nt: TGTGCCAGCAGCTTCTATCCCGTGGGGGCGAGGGAAACTAATGAAAAACTGTTTTTT
v_gene: TRBV5-1; j_gene: TRBJ1-5; d_gene: NA; len: 14; abundance: NA; CDR3aa: CASSPDRPNQPQHF; CDR3nt: TGCGCCAGCAGCCCGGACCGACCTAATCAGCCCCAGCATTTT
v_gene: TRBV2; j_gene: TRBJ2-5; d_gene: NA; len: 15; abundance: NA; CDR3aa: CASSEARSFQETQYF; CDR3nt: TGTGCAAGCAGTGAAGCGCGAAGCTTCCAAGAGACCCAGTACTTC
v_gene: TRBV7-7; j_gene: TRBJ2-5; d_gene: NA; len: 13; abundance: NA; CDR3aa: CASSFGWGETQYF; CDR3nt: TGTGCTAGCAGCTTTGGGTGGGGGGAGACCCAGTACTTC
v_gene: TRBV10-3; j_gene: TRBJ2-1; d_gene: TRBD1; len: 16; abundance: NA; CDR3aa: CAISELKGAPYNEQFF; CDR3nt: TGTGCCATCAGTGAGCTAAAGGGGGCTCCCTACAATGAGCAGTTCTTC
v_gene: TRBV12-3/TRBV12-4; j_gene: TRBJ1-2; d_gene: TRBD1; len: 15; abundance: many; CDR3aa: CASSLGQGALSGYTF; CDR3nt: TGTGCCAGCAGTTTAGGACAGGGGGCACTATCTGGCTACACCTTC
v_gene: TRBV7-3; j_gene: TRBJ2-3; d_gene: TRBD1; len: 14; abundance: few; CDR3aa: CASSPGTDTDTQYF; CDR3nt: TGTGCCAGCAGCCCTGGGACAGACACAGATACGCAGTATTTT
v_gene: TRBV20-1; j_gene: TRBJ1-1; d_gene: NA; len: 13; abundance: NA; CDR3aa: CSARAKTDYEAFF; CDR3nt: TGCAGTGCTAGAGCCAAAACAGACTACGAAGCTTTCTTT
v_gene: TRBV11-2; j_gene: TRBJ2-7; d_gene: TRBD1; len: 15; abundance: once; CDR3aa: CASRAPGQGSYEQYF; CDR3nt: TGTGCCAGCAGGGCCCCGGGACAGGGCTCCTACGAGCAGTACTTC
v_gene: TRBV7-9; j_gene: TRBJ1-1; d_gene: TRBD1; len: 16; abundance: many; CDR3aa: CASSLAGGASDTEAFF; CDR3nt: TGTGCCAGCAGCTTAGCAGGGGGCGCATCGGACACTGAAGCTTTCTTT
v_gene: TRBV7-9; j_gene: TRBJ1-2; d_gene: TRBD1; len: 15; abundance: NA; CDR3aa: CASSLGGQGFSGYTF; CDR3nt: TGTGCCAGCAGCTTAGGGGGACAGGGCTTCTCTGGCTACACCTTC
v_gene: TRBV9; j_gene: TRBJ2-3; d_gene: TRBD2; len: 12; abundance: few; CDR3aa: CASSVGVSGSTF; CDR3nt: TGTGCCAGCAGCGTAGGGGTTAGCGGGAGTACTTTT